What follows are 27 T cell receptor beta chains derived from one specimen sequenced in a study of healthy donors' naive CD4 and CD8 T cells. Starting from 500 ng of total RNA, TCR libraries were made with linear amplification. TCRdb re-called the reads with MiXCR, one entry per CDR3 protein. The repertoire holds around 180,000 distinct CDR3 sequences, with about four fifths as singletons. Sequencing was done on a sample of naive CD4+ and CD8+ T cells sorted from blood, pooled from several donors. The origin of the receptors is a pool of human donors in good health; the sample pools cells from several healthy donors.

The DNA of the CDR3 is TGCAGCGGAGGGTTGGGGGCTCAGGGGTGGACTGAAGCTTTCTTT. This sequence encodes CSGGLGAQGWTEAFF. The rearrangement joins TRBV29-1 to TRBJ1-1, with TRBD1 as a possible D gene (6 bases). This CDR3 comprises 15 residues. CDR1 is SQVTM, CDR2 ANQGSEA, per germline. Trimming stripped 7 bases from V and 5 bases from J, with 23 bases between.

This clonotype was seen only a few times. J is TRBJ1-1 and V is TRBV24-1; the D gene is possibly TRBD1 (6 bases). The CDR3 consists of 15 residues. The V gene's germline CDR1 is KGHDR and CDR2 SFDVKD. V gave up 6 bases and J gave up 1 base, with 14 bases separating them. DNA of the CDR3: TGTGCCACCAGTAACACAGGGAGTGGGAACACTGAAGCTTTCTTT. It codes for CATSNTGSGNTEAFF.

The chain employs TRBV29-1 and TRBJ1-1; D is unresolved. Germline V gives CDR1 SQVTM, CDR2 ANQGSEA. Trimming took off 6 bases at V and 0 bases at J, with 17 bases between the two ends. This CDR3 has 15 residues. CDR3 region: CSVTPPGRMNTEAFF. CDR3 bases: TGCAGCGTCACTCCTCCCGGACGTATGAACACTGAAGCTTTCTTT.

The V gene is TRBV5-5, the J gene TRBJ2-7; maybe TRBD2 (6 bases). The length of the CDR3 is 14 residues. The V gene lost 5 bases and the J gene lost 5 bases, with 17 bases spanning the gap. Per the germline V gene, CDR1 is SGHKS and CDR2 is YYEKEE (reference sequence). The CDR3 here is CASRGDWGIDEQYF. CDR3 sequence (DNA): TGTGCCAGCAGGGGGGACTGGGGTATCGACGAGCAGTACTTC.

This chain connects TRBV27 to TRBJ1-5; D remains ambiguous. The CDR3 contains 13 residues. Germline V lookup: CDR1 MNHEY, CDR2 SMNVEV (reference sequence). Trimming took off 2 bases at V and 4 bases at J, with 6 bases between the two ends. The CDR3 region has the DNA TGTGCCAGCAGTTTACTCGGGAATCAGCCCCAGCATTTT. This gives the protein CASSLLGNQPQHF.

This chain connects TRBV6-5 to TRBJ1-3; possibly TRBD1 for D (5 bases). This CDR3 has 15 residues. V was pared by 2 bases and J by 0 bases, with 8 bases between. In germline, CDR1 is MNHEY, CDR2 SVGAGI. As DNA, the CDR3 is TGTGCCAGCAGTTACCATGACAGCTCTGGAAACACCATATATTTT. Protein product: CASSYHDSSGNTIYF.

The chain links TRBV18 to TRBJ2-7; no firm D call. CDR1 is KGHSH and CDR2 is LQKENI in the germline V gene. The CDR3 has 11 residues. Deletions cut 3 bases from V and 7 bases from J, with 7 bases between. The CDR3 bases are TGTGCCAGCTCACCGGAGTTGGAGCAGTACTTC. It codes for CASSPELEQYF. The full variable domain, completed using reference TRBV18 and TRBJ2-7, is NAGVMQNPRHLVRRRGQEARLRCSPMKGHSHVYWYRQLPEEGLKFMVYLQKENIIDESGMPKERFSAEFPKEGPSILRIQQVVRGDSAAYFCASSPELEQYFGPGTRLTVT.

Of note for this clonotype: Its ends do not fully match the called genes, so a read error is possible. The chain employs TRBV6-5 and TRBJ1-3, with 7 bases that match TRBD1. The CDR3 is made up of 17 amino acids. Germline CDR1 is MNHEY and CDR2 is SVGAGI. The CDR3 bases are TGTGCCAGCAGTTACTCGGGACAGTTATACTCTGGAAGCACCATATATTTT. The encoded protein is CASSYSGQLYSGSTIYF.

The J gene is TRBJ2-3, the V gene TRBV12-3 or TRBV12-4, with D possibly matching TRBD2 (5 bases). The ends were cut back, 6 bases at V and 3 bases at J, with 10 bases in the middle. This CDR3 spans 13 amino acids. The CDR3 DNA reads TGTGCCAGCAGCCAACTAGGGACAGATACGCAGTATTTT. It is translated as CASSQLGTDTQYF.

The chain combines TRBV4-2 with TRBJ2-7; 9 positions agree with TRBD1. Per germline, CDR1 LGHNA and CDR2 YNFKEQ. V shed 5 bases and J 7 bases; nucleotides not matched to a gene: 18. The CDR3 spans 17 residues. As DNA, the CDR3 is TGTGCCAGCAGCTCGGGGACAGGGATATGGGGAATACAGGAGCAGTACTTC. Translation gives CASSSGTGIWGIQEQYF.

The chain is built from TRBV20-1 and TRBJ2-3, with D tentatively TRBD2 (6 bases). This CDR3 contains 15 residues. The V end was cut by 1 base, the J end by 2 bases, with 13 bases between. Germline values: CDR1 DFQATT, CDR2 SNEGSKA (reference sequence). The CDR3 loop reads CSARVAGGDTDTQYF. DNA of the CDR3: TGCAGTGCTAGAGTGGCTGGCGGGGACACAGATACGCAGTATTTT.

This clonotype was seen only a few times. The rearrangement uses TRBV29-1 and TRBJ1-1; D call uncertain. CDR1 and CDR2 from the germline V gene are SQVTM and ANQGSEA. The V end lost 3 bases, the J end lost 0 bases, and 8 bases lay between the germline ends. The CDR3 has 13 residues. The CDR3 reads CSVERALNTEAFF. CDR3 sequence (DNA): TGCAGCGTTGAGAGGGCCTTGAACACTGAAGCTTTCTTT.

The V call is TRBV19, the J call TRBJ2-1, with D hard to call. This CDR3 comprises 11 residues. The V gene lost 4 bases and the J gene lost 8 bases, with 6 bases spanning the gap. CDR1 and CDR2 from the germline V gene are LNHDA and SQIVND (reference sequence). The DNA for the CDR3 is TGTGCCAGTAGTACCCTCTATGAGCAGTTCTTC. Encoded protein: CASSTLYEQFF.

This clonotype turned up a few times. This chain joins TRBV27 and TRBJ1-6, with 7 nucleotides matching TRBD1. Germline V CDR1 and CDR2: MNHEY, SMNVEV (reference sequence). The ends lost 8 bases at V and 9 bases at J; junction bases unmatched: 7. The CDR3 length is 13 residues. The CDR3 nucleotides are TGTGCCAGCTCGACAGGGCTGGGTTCACCCCTCCACTTT. Protein product: CASSTGLGSPLHF.

The CDR3 here is CSVGRTGGPNEAFF. CDR3 nucleotides: TGCAGCGTAGGACGGACAGGGGGCCCTAACGAAGCTTTCTTT. The J gene is TRBJ1-1, the V gene TRBV29-1; 11 bases are a match to TRBD1. The CDR3 is made up of 14 amino acids. The germline V gene encodes CDR1 SQVTM and CDR2 ANQGSEA. V was pared by 6 bases and J by 8 bases, with 11 bases of the junction left unmatched. Together with reference TRBV29-1 and TRBJ1-1, the CDR3 gives the full variable domain: SAVISQKPSRDICQRGTSLTIQCQVDSQVTMMFWYRQQPGQSLTLIATANQGSEATYESGFVIDKFPISRPNLTFSTLTVSNMSPEDSSIYLCSVGRTGGPNEAFFGQGTRLTVV.

V gene TRBV29-1 combines with J gene TRBJ2-1, with 11 bases aligning to TRBD1. The junction had 10 bases not matched to a gene; V was cut back by 5 bases and J by 10 bases. Germline CDR1 SQVTM, CDR2 ANQGSEA. This CDR3 has 14 residues. CDR3 sequence (DNA): TGCAGCGTTAAGGGACAGGGGGTCCGCTGGGAGCAGTTCTTC. This gives the protein CSVKGQGVRWEQFF.

The V call is TRBV6-5, the J call TRBJ2-1, with TRBD2 matching over 12 bases. The CDR3 covers 15 residues. Germline loops: CDR1 MNHEY, CDR2 SVGAGI. The J segment lost 7 bases and the V segment lost 2 bases, leaving 3 bases of the junction unmatched. CDR3 DNA sequence: TGTGCCAGCAGTTACAGACTAGCGGGAGAGAATGAGCAGTTCTTC. It codes for CASSYRLAGENEQFF.

This clonotype was recorded a few times. The J gene is TRBJ2-5, the V gene TRBV2; D gene unclear. Per the germline V gene, CDR1 is SNHLY and CDR2 is FYNNEI. Deletions cut 1 base from V and 2 bases from J, with 14 bases between. The CDR3 spans 16 residues. The CDR3 bases are TGTGCCAGCAGTGAAGGAAGTGGACCGGAACAAGAGACCCAGTACTTC. Protein product: CASSEGSGPEQETQYF.

This clonotype was observed a few times. CDR3 in amino acids: CASSYGGTQYF. CDR3 bases: TGTGCCAGCAGTTATGGAGGGACCCAGTACTTC. The chain uses TRBV6-5 and TRBJ2-5; possibly TRBD2 for D (5 bases). This CDR3 is built from 11 residues. Trimming removed 3 bases from V and 7 bases from J, with 6 bases in between. Per germline, CDR1 MNHEY and CDR2 SVGAGI.

The J gene is TRBJ2-1, the V gene TRBV29-1, with no clear D. CDR3 length: 12 amino acids. V shed 5 bases and J shed 6 bases, with 11 bases lying between them. Germline V lookup: CDR1 SQVTM, CDR2 ANQGSEA. The CDR3 sequence is CSVPFLGNEQFF. DNA for the CDR3: TGCAGCGTTCCGTTTTTAGGCAATGAGCAGTTCTTC.

In its sample, this clonotype was seen a few times. This chain uses TRBV29-1 with TRBJ2-7; weak D call: TRBD1 (5 bases). Trimming pared 6 bases from V and 6 bases from J, leaving 12 bases between. CDR3 length equals 11 residues. Germline V gene sequence: CDR1 SQVTM, CDR2 ANQGSEA. The CDR3 region has the DNA TGCAGCGTGGCCCGTGGGGCCGAGCAGTACTTC. Protein sequence: CSVARGAEQYF.

J is TRBJ2-3 and V is TRBV6-2 or TRBV6-3; 10 positions match TRBD1. The CDR3 length is 18 residues. Unmatched junction bases numbered 13, after V lost 1 base and J lost 6 bases. Germline lookup yields CDR1 MNHEY and CDR2 SVGEGT. The CDR3 protein is CASSYLDHRDRGTDTQYF. The CDR3, as DNA: TGTGCCAGCAGTTACTTGGACCACAGGGACAGGGGAACGGATACGCAGTATTTT.

CDR3 sequence: CSVVQRRDTQYF. CDR3 nucleotides: TGCAGCGTTGTGCAGCGGAGAGATACGCAGTATTTT. The chain couples TRBV29-1 to TRBJ2-3, with D perhaps matching TRBD2 (5 bases). Per the germline V gene, CDR1 is SQVTM and CDR2 is ANQGSEA. This CDR3 region has 12 residues. V lost 4 bases and J lost 5, with 10 bases in between.

For this clonotype: At one end, the junction sequence differs from germline, possibly due to a read error. The chain employs TRBV2 and TRBJ2-5; D possibly corresponds to TRBD1 (6 bases). CDR1 and CDR2 (germline): SNHLY, FYNNEI. The CDR3 extends over 14 amino acids. The CDR3 sequence is CASSGRRGQETQCF. The DNA of the CDR3 is TGTGCCAGCAGTGGGAGACGGGGACAAGAGACCCAGTGCTTC.

The table lists this clonotype with a count of one. The J gene is TRBJ2-1, the V gene TRBV7-2; D perhaps matches TRBD1 (6 bases). V lost 5 bases and J lost 4, with 12 bases in between. The CDR3 loop spans 14 amino acids. The germline gives CDR1 SGHTA, CDR2 FQGNSA. CDR3 protein: CASSRLQGYNEQFF. In DNA form, the CDR3 reads TGTGCCAGCAGCAGATTACAGGGTTACAATGAGCAGTTCTTC.

The chain has TRBV6-5 and TRBJ2-3; D unresolved. The CDR3 length is 15 residues. The germline CDR1 and CDR2 sequences are MNHEY and SVGAGI. Trimming took off 5 bases at V and 2 bases at J, with 14 bases between the two ends. The CDR3 is CASSPRVRVTDTQYF. The CDR3 DNA reads TGTGCCAGCAGTCCTCGTGTCAGAGTCACAGATACGCAGTATTTT.

J is TRBJ2-5 and V is TRBV24-1, with 9 bases that match TRBD1. This CDR3 spans 15 amino acids. Germline V gene data show CDR1 as KGHDR and CDR2 as SFDVKD. With V trimmed by 9 bases and J by 5 bases, 12 bases remained unmatched. CDR3 in amino acids: CATFPPDRGCETQYF. For the CDR3, the DNA is TGTGCCACCTTTCCGCCGGACAGGGGATGTGAGACCCAGTACTTC.